The 14 T cell receptor beta chains reported below all come from one sample, sequenced in a study of Ad26.COV2.S vaccination and SARS-CoV-2 variants. TCRdb keeps only in-frame clones here, not all; method: immunoSEQ multiplex PCR. The sample yields about 320,000 clones, around 84% seen once. Sample treatment: 15 to 20 received Ad26.COV2.S at low or high dose, single or two shots; about 5 received placebo; per-sample allocation not given. Day 63 after the first vaccine or placebo injection was the time point for sampling. Specimen: peripheral blood, collected in a trial of Ad26.COV2.S vaccine versus placebo. The source of these receptors is a person aged 18 to 65 who received the Ad26.COV2.S COVID-19 vaccine or a placebo.

Worth noting for this clone: Different DNA sequences within this sample yield the same CDR3. The chain uses TRBV15 and TRBJ1-3; D is ambiguous. V lost 0 bases and J lost 0, with 6 bases in between. This CDR3 is built from 15 residues. Germline CDR1 LNHNV, CDR2 YYDKDF (reference sequence). The CDR3 spells CATSRDRVSGNTIYF. DNA of the CDR3: TGTGCCACCAGCAGAGATAGGGTCTCTGGAAACACCATATATTTT. The whole variable domain, filled in from reference TRBV15 and TRBJ1-3, reads DAMVIQNPRYQVTQFGKPVTLSCSQTLNHNVMYWYQQKSSQAPKLLFHYYDKDFNNEADTPDNFQSRRPNTSFCFLDIRSPGLGDTAMYLCATSRDRVSGNTIYFGEGSWLTVV.

This rearrangement joins TRBV6-6 to TRBJ1-1; no firm D call. The CDR3 totals 12 residues. CDR1 and CDR2 (germline): MNHNY, SVGAGI (reference sequence). The ends were cut back, 7 bases at V and 7 bases at J, with 13 bases in the middle. CDR3 DNA sequence: TGTGCCAGCATCACCGGATACCTTGAAGCTTTCTTT. Its protein is CASITGYLEAFF.

The sample holds a few counts of this clone. The chain couples TRBV6-5 to TRBJ2-1, with 10 positions matching TRBD1. The CDR3 length is 16 residues. Looked up from germline, CDR1 is MNHEY and CDR2 is SVGAGI. Trimming cost V 0 bases and J 6 bases; bases outside gene matches: 5. This chain's CDR3 is CASSYSRQGASNEQFF. CDR3 sequence (DNA): TGTGCCAGCAGTTACTCCCGACAGGGGGCAAGCAATGAGCAGTTCTTC.

The chain carries TRBV6-5 and TRBJ1-6; perhaps TRBD1 as D (6 bases). V was cut by 7 bases and J by 4 bases, with 8 bases left in between. CDR1 and CDR2 from the germline V gene are MNHEY and SVGAGI. The CDR3 totals 13 residues. The CDR3: CASTGTYNSPLHF. CDR3 DNA sequence: TGTGCCAGCACTGGGACATATAATTCACCCCTCCACTTT.

The V and J genes are TRBV12-3 or TRBV12-4 and TRBJ1-1, with D possibly TRBD1 on 5 matching bases. The CDR3 is 13 amino acids. The ends were cut back, 4 bases at V and 0 bases at J, with 6 bases in the middle. The CDR3 loop reads CASSWGLNTEAFF. CDR3 DNA sequence: TGTGCCAGCAGTTGGGGGTTGAACACTGAAGCTTTCTTT.

This clone has ten or more counts. V and J are TRBV12-3 or TRBV12-4 and TRBJ1-1, with 7 positions matching TRBD1. Losses at the gene ends were 5 bases for V and 11 bases for J; bases not matched to a gene: 11. This CDR3 region has 13 residues. The CDR3 DNA follows: TGTGCCAGCAGTCAAAGGACAGGCGCGGGGGCTTTCTTT. Translated: CASSQRTGAGAFF.

The V call is TRBV18, the J call TRBJ1-4; no clear D. The CDR3 has 14 residues. The germline CDR1 and CDR2 sequences are KGHSH and LQKENI. Trimming took 3 bases from V and 7 from J, leaving 12 bases between them. CDR3 loop: CASSPEPPGEKLFF. The CDR3 DNA reads as TGTGCCAGCTCACCTGAACCACCGGGTGAAAAACTGTTTTTT.

This clone has only a few counts. This chain uses TRBV5-5 with TRBJ1-2; D unresolved. This CDR3 contains 14 residues. Germline lookup yields CDR1 SGHKS and CDR2 YYEKEE (reference sequence). Trimming removed 0 bases at V and 3 bases at J, with 9 bases between. The CDR3 DNA follows: TGTGCCAGCAGCTTGGCCGTGCGGGACTATGGCTACACCTTC. Its protein is CASSLAVRDYGYTF.

The chain couples TRBV7-6 to TRBJ2-3; TRBD1 matches 7 bases. Germline lookup yields CDR1 SGHVS and CDR2 FNYEAQ. J was trimmed by 2 bases and V by 4 bases; bases with no gene match: 12. CDR3 length equals 17 residues. The chain's CDR3 is CASSSIPGGSHTDTQYF. In DNA, the CDR3 is TGTGCCAGCAGCTCCATCCCAGGGGGATCCCACACAGATACGCAGTATTTT.

J is TRBJ2-3 and V is TRBV11-2, with a weak D call TRBD1 (6 bases). Germline CDR1 SGHAT, CDR2 FQNNGV. Trimming removed 3 bases at V and 1 base at J, with 11 bases between. This CDR3 contains 15 residues. CDR3 sequence reads: CASSFQGQGTDTQYF. The CDR3 DNA sequence: TGTGCCAGCAGCTTTCAGGGGCAGGGCACAGATACGCAGTATTTT. The entire variable domain, with the rest obtained from reference TRBV11-2 and TRBJ2-3, is as follows: EAGVAQSPRYKIIEKRQSVAFWCNPISGHATLYWYQQILGQGPKLLIQFQNNGVVDDSQLPKDRFSAERLKGVDSTLKIQPAKLEDSAVYLCASSFQGQGTDTQYFGPGTRLTVL.

The chain recombines TRBV7-2 with TRBJ2-3, with D possibly matching TRBD2 (5 bases). Germline V gives CDR1 SGHTA, CDR2 FQGNSA. The V end was cut by 7 bases, the J end by 2 bases, with 25 bases between. The CDR3 is made up of 18 amino acids. This CDR3 reads CASKGEGGRSLFTDTQYF. The CDR3 coding sequence is TGTGCCAGCAAGGGAGAGGGCGGACGGTCTTTATTCACAGATACGCAGTATTTT.

V is TRBV9 and J is TRBJ2-3; D perhaps matches TRBD2 (5 bases). There are 15 residues in the CDR3. Per germline, CDR1 SGDLS and CDR2 YYNGEE. V dropped 4 bases and J dropped 4 bases, with 16 bases sitting between them. The CDR3 coding sequence is TGTGCCAGCAGCCCGATGGAGGCTTTCGCAGATACGCAGTATTTT. Translating it yields CASSPMEAFADTQYF.

The chain carries TRBV18 and TRBJ1-6; possible D gene TRBD1, 5 bases. In germline, CDR1 is KGHSH, CDR2 LQKENI. There are 16 residues in the CDR3. Trimming removed 1 base at V and 3 bases at J, with 10 bases between. This CDR3 is CASSPQDKYYNSPLHF. CDR3 nucleotide sequence: TGTGCCAGCTCACCACAGGACAAATACTATAATTCACCCCTCCACTTT.

This chain links TRBV6-5 with TRBJ1-2; 7 bases agree with TRBD1. CDR3 length equals 15 residues. Germline CDR1 reads MNHEY; CDR2 reads SVGAGI. V shed 0 bases and J 2 bases; nucleotides not matched to a gene: 3. The CDR3 region is CASSYSGGRNYGYTF. The DNA of the CDR3 is TGTGCCAGCAGTTACTCAGGGGGCCGGAACTATGGCTACACCTTC.